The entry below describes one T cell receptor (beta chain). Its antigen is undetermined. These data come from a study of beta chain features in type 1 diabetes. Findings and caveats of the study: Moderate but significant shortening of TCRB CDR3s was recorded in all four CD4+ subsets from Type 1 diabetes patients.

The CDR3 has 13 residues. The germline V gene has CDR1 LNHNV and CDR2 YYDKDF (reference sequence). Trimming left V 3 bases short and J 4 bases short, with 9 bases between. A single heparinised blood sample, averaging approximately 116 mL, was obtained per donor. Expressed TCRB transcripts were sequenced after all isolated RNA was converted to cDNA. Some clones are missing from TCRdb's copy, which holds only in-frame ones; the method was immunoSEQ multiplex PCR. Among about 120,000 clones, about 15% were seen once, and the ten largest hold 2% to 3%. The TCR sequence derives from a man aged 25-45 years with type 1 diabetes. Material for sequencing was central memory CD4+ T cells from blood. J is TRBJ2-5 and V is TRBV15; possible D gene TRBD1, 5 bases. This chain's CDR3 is CATSRDIVETQYF. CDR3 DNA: TGTGCCACCAGCAGGGACATCGTAGAGACCCAGTACTTC.